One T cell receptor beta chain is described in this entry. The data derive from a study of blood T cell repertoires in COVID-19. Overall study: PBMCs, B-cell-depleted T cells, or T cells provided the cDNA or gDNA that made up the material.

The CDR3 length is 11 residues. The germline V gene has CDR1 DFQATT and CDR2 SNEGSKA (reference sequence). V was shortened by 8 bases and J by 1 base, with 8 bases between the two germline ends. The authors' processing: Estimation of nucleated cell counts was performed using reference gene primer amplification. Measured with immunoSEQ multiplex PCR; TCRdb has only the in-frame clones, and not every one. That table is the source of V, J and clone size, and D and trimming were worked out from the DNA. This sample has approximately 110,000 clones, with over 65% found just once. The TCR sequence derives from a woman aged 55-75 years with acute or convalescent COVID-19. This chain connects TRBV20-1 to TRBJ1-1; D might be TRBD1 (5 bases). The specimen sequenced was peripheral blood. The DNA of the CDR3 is TGCAGTCCCCAGGGGAACACTGAAGCTTTCTTT. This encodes CSPQGNTEAFF.